The following is a T cell receptor (beta chain) sequence with its context. Its target is unknown. The data belong to a study of T cell responses to AZD1222 COVID-19 vaccine. Study-level points and caveats: The sample set comprised mostly white British donors with more females, and clonal diversity was possibly underestimated.

Clones were read by immunoSEQ multiplex PCR, and TCRdb kept only the in-frame ones, dropping some. The repertoire holds approximately 120,000 clones, 88% seen once, with under 4.5% in the top ten. Sequences were derived from peripheral blood, sampled on day 0 of AZD1222 vaccination. This TCR was recovered from an adult in good health.

CDR3 sequence (DNA): TGTGCCACCCGGGACAGGGATCAAGGCTACACCTTC. It encodes CATRDRDQGYTF. V usage is TRBV10-3 and J usage is TRBJ1-2; 9 nucleotides line up with TRBD1. The germline V gene has CDR1 ENHRY and CDR2 SYGVKD. V lost 10 bases to trimming and J lost 8 bases; unmatched junction nucleotides: 8. The CDR3 extends over 12 amino acids.